This is a list of T cell receptor beta chains from one sample in a study of T cells in Graves' hyperthyroidism and ophthalmopathy. One entry per CDR3 protein results from TCRdb running MiXCR on the multiplex PCR reads. The sample contains a few hundred thousand distinct CDR3 sequences, under 60% of which appear only once. Input material: peripheral blood or thyroid tissue (not recorded which). These receptors were collected from a woman under 30 with Graves' hyperthyroidism. The CDR3 runs from the conserved cysteine through the conserved F or W. Each record gives: D gene, V gene, clone size, J gene, CDR3 protein, CDR3 DNA. The D gene is left open where the match is weak. For some rows the clone size is stated as once, few or many, or as a class when expanded; others skip it.

D: TRBD2; V: TRBV11-2; size: .; J: TRBJ2-1; CDR3: CASSLRLAGVYEQFF; DNA: TGTGCCAGCAGCTTACGACTAGCGGGAGTTTATGAGCAGTTCTTC
D: TRBD1; V: TRBV6-1; size: .; J: TRBJ1-2; CDR3: CASSEDAGGTRF; DNA: TGTGCCAGCAGTGAAGATGCAGGGGGCACGAGATTC
D: .; V: TRBV20-1; size: many; J: TRBJ1-5; CDR3: CSARTGANQPQHF; DNA: TGCAGTGCTAGAACAGGCGCTAATCAGCCCCAGCATTTT
D: .; V: TRBV20-1; size: .; J: TRBJ1-1; CDR3: CSALSGRDTEAFF; DNA: TGCAGTGCCCTTAGCGGGAGGGACACTGAAGCTTTCTTT
D: TRBD2; V: TRBV7-6; size: many; J: TRBJ2-2; CDR3: CASSLVRLAGDTGELFF; DNA: TGTGCCAGCAGCTTAGTGAGACTAGCGGGAGACACCGGGGAGCTGTTTTTT
D: .; V: TRBV20-1; size: many; J: TRBJ2-7; CDR3: CSARDQGRLRKAYEQYF; DNA: TGCAGTGCTAGAGATCAAGGGCGACTGAGAAAAGCCTACGAGCAGTACTTC
D: .; V: TRBV30; size: .; J: TRBJ1-4; CDR3: CAWSVRAGEEKLFF; DNA: TGTGCCTGGAGTGTACGGGCAGGCGAGGAAAAACTGTTTTTT
D: .; V: TRBV2; size: .; J: TRBJ1-5; CDR3: CASKGATLNQPQHF; DNA: TGTGCCAGCAAAGGGGCGACACTCAATCAGCCCCAGCATTTT
D: .; V: TRBV4-2; size: many; J: TRBJ1-2; CDR3: CASSQDLQGLYGYTF; DNA: TGTGCCAGCAGCCAAGATCTACAGGGTCTCTATGGCTACACCTTC
D: .; V: TRBV7-2; size: many; J: TRBJ2-7; CDR3: CASSLVRELGEQYF; DNA: TGTGCCAGCAGCTTAGTCCGGGAATTGGGCGAGCAGTACTTC
D: .; V: TRBV19; size: many; J: TRBJ1-2; CDR3: CASSTGVATGYTF; DNA: TGTGCCAGTAGTACCGGGGTTGCCACTGGCTACACCTTC
D: TRBD2; V: TRBV29-1; size: many; J: TRBJ2-5; CDR3: CSVPTSGQETQYF; DNA: TGCAGCGTTCCTACTAGCGGACAAGAGACCCAGTACTTC
D: .; V: TRBV7-9; size: .; J: TRBJ2-3; CDR3: CASSPDERGNTQYF; DNA: TGTGCCAGCAGCCCGGACGAACGGGGAAATACGCAGTATTTT
D: .; V: TRBV2; size: many; J: TRBJ2-7; CDR3: CASSEAPGGLYEQYF; DNA: TGTGCCAGCAGTGAAGCCCCGGGCGGACTCTACGAGCAGTACTTC